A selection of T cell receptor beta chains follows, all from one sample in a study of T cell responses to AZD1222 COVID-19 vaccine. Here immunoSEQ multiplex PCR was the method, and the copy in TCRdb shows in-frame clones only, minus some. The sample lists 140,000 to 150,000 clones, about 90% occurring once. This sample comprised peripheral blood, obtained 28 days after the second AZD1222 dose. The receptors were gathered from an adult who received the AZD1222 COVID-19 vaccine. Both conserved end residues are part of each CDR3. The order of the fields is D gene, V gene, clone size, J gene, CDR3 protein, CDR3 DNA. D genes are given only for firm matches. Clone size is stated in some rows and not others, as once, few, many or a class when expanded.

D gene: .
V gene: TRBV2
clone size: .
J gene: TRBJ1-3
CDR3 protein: CASSQEPLGYARNTIYF
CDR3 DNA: TGTGCCAGCAGCCAAGAGCCCCTCGGGTACGCCCGAAACACCATATATTTT

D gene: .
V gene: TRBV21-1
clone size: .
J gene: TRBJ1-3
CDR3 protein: CASSKGRTGVNTIYF
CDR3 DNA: TGTGCCAGCAGCAAAGGCAGGACAGGAGTAAACACCATATATTTT

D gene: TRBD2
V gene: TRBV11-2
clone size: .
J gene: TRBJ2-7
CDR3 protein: CALSRGGRYDEQYF
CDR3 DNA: TGTGCCTTATCCCGGGGCGGGAGGTACGACGAGCAGTACTTC

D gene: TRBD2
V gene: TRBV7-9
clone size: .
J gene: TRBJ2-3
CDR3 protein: CASSLTGRGTDTQYF
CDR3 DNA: TGTGCCAGCAGCTTAACCGGGAGGGGCACAGATACGCAGTATTTT

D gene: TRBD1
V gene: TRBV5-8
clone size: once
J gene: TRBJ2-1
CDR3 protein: CASSLGQGIYNEQFF
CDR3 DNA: TGTGCCAGCAGCTTGGGACAGGGAATCTACAATGAGCAGTTCTTC

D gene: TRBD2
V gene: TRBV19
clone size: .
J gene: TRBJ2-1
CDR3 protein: CASSTPLESGLVLNEQFF
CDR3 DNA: TGTGCCAGTAGTACCCCCCTTGAATCTGGACTAGTCCTCAATGAGCAGTTCTTC

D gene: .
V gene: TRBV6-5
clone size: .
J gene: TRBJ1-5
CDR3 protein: CASSRRNQPQHF
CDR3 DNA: TGTGCCAGCAGTCGAAGGAATCAGCCCCAGCATTTT

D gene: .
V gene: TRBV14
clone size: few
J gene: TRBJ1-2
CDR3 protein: CASSQDMYGYTF
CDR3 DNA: TGTGCCAGCAGCCAAGACATGTATGGCTACACCTTC

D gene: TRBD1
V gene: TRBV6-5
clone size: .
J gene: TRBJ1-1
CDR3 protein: CSSRQGYTEAFF
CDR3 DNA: TGCAGCAGTAGACAGGGTTATACTGAAGCTTTCTTT

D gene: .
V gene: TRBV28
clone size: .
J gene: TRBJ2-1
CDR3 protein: CASSLVGTAFF
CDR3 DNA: TGTGCCAGCAGTTTAGTCGGGACGGCGTTCTTC

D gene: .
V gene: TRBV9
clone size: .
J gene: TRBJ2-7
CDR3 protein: CASSVEWAGEQYF
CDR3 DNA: TGTGCCAGCAGCGTAGAATGGGCCGGTGAGCAGTACTTC

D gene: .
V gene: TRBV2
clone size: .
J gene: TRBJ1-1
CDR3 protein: CASSGTRQTEAFF
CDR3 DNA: TGTGCCAGCAGCGGGACAAGGCAAACTGAAGCTTTCTTT

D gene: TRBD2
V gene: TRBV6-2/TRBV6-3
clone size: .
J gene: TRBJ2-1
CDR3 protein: CASSYPGLAGRYEQFF
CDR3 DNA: TGTGCCAGCAGTTACCCAGGACTAGCGGGAAGATATGAGCAGTTCTTC

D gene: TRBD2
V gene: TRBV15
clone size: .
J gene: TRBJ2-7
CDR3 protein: CATSREAGGPDEQYF
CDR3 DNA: TGTGCCACCAGCAGAGAGGCGGGAGGGCCAGACGAGCAGTACTTC

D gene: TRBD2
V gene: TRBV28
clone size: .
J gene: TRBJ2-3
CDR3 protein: CASRSSRLGGPVDTQYF
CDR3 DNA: TGTGCCAGCAGGTCTTCCCGCCTGGGAGGGCCAGTAGATACGCAGTATTTT

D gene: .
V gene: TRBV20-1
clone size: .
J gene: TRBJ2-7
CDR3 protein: CSARAGHEQYF
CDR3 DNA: TGCAGTGCTAGAGCTGGCCACGAGCAGTACTTC

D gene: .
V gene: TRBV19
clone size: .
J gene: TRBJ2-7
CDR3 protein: CASSIKGSRDYEQYF
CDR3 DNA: TGTGCCAGTAGTATAAAGGGGTCAAGGGACTACGAGCAGTACTTC

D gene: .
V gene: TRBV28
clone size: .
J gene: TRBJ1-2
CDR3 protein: CASTRARGYTF
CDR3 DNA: TGTGCCAGCACGAGGGCACGTGGCTACACCTTC

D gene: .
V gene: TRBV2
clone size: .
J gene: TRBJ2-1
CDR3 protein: CASSEEGYNEQFF
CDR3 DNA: TGTGCCAGCAGTGAAGAGGGTTACAATGAGCAGTTCTTC

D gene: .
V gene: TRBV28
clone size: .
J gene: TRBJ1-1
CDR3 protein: CASSFGGEFEAFF
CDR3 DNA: TGTGCCAGCAGTTTTGGAGGGGAGTTTGAAGCTTTCTTT

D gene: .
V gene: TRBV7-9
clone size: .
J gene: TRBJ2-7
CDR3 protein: CASSPGGAGVYEQYF
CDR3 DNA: TGTGCCAGCAGCCCCGGCGGGGCTGGAGTCTACGAGCAGTACTTC

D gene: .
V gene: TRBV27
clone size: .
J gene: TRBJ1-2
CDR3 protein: CASRSPGVPAYTF
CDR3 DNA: TGTGCCAGCAGGTCCCCAGGGGTACCTGCCTACACCTTC

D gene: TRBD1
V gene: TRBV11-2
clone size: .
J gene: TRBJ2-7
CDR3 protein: CASSWAGTGTLYEQYF
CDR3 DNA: TGTGCCAGCAGCTGGGCCGGGACAGGGACTTTGTACGAGCAGTACTTC

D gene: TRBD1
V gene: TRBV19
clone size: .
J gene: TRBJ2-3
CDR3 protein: CASMGRGPDTQYF
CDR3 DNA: TGTGCCAGTATGGGAAGGGGGCCAGATACGCAGTATTTT

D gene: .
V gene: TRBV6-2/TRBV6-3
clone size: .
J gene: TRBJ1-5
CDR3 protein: CASSYQPQHF
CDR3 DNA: TGTGCCAGCAGTTATCAGCCCCAGCATTTT

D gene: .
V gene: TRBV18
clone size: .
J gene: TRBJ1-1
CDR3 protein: CASSPGQTRTFF
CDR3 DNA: TGTGCCAGCTCCCCTGGACAGACTAGGACCTTCTTT

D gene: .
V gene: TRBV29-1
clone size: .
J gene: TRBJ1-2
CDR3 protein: CSVADDRGYTF
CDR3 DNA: TGCAGCGTTGCCGACGACAGGGGCTACACCTTC

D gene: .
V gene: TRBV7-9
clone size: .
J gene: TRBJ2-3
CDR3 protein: CASSLRPRGGDTQYF
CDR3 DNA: TGTGCCAGCAGCTTAAGGCCAAGGGGTGGGGATACGCAGTATTTT

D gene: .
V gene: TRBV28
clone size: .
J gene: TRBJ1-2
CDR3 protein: CASSLSWQGGYGYTF
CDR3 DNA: TGTGCCAGCAGTTTATCATGGCAGGGAGGGTATGGCTACACCTTC

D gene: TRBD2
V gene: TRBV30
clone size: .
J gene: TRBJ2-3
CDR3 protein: CAWSSGVTDTQYF
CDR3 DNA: TGTGCCTGGAGTAGCGGGGTGACAGATACGCAGTATTTT

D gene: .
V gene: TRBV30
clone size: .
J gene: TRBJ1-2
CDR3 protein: CAWSVGLTPNYGYTF
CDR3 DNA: TGTGCCTGGAGTGTGGGACTGACTCCTAACTATGGCTACACCTTC

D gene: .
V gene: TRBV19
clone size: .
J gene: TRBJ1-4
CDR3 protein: CASSIDPSSGESNEKLFF
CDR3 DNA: TGTGCCAGTAGTATAGACCCATCGTCGGGCGAATCTAATGAAAAACTGTTTTTT

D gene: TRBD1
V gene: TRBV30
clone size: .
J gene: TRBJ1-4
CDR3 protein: CAWRDRGRNEKLFF
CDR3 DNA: TGTGCCTGGAGGGACAGGGGGAGGAATGAAAAACTGTTTTTT

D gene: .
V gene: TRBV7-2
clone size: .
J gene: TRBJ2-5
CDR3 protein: CASSLGLGSGGGETQYF
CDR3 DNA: TGTGCCAGCAGCTTAGGTCTAGGGAGCGGAGGGGGAGAGACCCAGTACTTC

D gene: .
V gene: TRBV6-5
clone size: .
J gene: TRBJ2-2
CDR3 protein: CASSWTDNTGELFF
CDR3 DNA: TGTGCCAGCAGTTGGACAGATAACACCGGGGAGCTGTTTTTT

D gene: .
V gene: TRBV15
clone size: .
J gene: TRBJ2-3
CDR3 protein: CATSTYEGDTQYF
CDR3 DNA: TGTGCCACCAGCACTTACGAAGGAGATACGCAGTATTTT

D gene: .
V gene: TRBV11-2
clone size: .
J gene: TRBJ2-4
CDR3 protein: CASSGTAKNIQYF
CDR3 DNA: TGTGCCAGCAGCGGGACAGCCAAAAACATTCAGTACTTC

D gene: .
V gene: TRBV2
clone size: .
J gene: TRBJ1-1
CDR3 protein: CASSRGGDVIAFF
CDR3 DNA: TGTGCCAGCAGTCGGGGAGGGGACGTGATAGCTTTCTTT

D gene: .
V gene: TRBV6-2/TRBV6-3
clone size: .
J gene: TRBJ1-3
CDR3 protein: CASSSTSRIGNTIYF
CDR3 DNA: TGTGCCAGCAGTTCTACGTCCCGAATTGGAAACACCATATATTTT

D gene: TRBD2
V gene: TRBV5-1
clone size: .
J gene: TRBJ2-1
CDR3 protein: CASSLGAGGPNEQFF
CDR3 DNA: TGCGCCAGCAGCTTGGGAGCGGGAGGCCCCAATGAGCAGTTCTTC

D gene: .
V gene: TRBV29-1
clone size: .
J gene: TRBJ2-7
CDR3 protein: CSVSSGYEQYF
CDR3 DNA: TGCAGCGTCTCAAGTGGATACGAGCAGTACTTC

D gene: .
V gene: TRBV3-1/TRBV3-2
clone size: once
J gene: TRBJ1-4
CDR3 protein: CASSQLAWTTNEKLFF
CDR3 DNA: TGTGCCAGCAGCCAATTGGCCTGGACAACTAATGAAAAACTGTTTTTT

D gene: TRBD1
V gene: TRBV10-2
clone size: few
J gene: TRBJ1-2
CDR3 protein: CASSDGTAINYGYTF
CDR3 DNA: TGCGCCAGCAGTGACGGGACAGCTATTAACTATGGCTACACCTTC

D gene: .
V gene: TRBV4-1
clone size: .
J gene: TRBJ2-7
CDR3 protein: CASSQDRDPYEQYF
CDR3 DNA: TGCGCCAGCAGCCAAGACAGGGACCCCTACGAGCAGTACTTC

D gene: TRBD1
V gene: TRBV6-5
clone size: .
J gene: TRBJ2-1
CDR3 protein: CASTPGQAYNEQFF
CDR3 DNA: TGTGCCAGCACCCCAGGACAGGCTTACAATGAGCAGTTCTTC

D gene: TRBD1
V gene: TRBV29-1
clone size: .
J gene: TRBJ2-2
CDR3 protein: CSVAQGDNTGELFF
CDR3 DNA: TGCAGCGTAGCACAGGGGGATAACACCGGGGAGCTGTTTTTT

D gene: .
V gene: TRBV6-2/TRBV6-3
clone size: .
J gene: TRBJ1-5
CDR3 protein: CASSYPSLYQPQHF
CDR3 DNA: TGTGCCAGCAGTTACCCTAGTCTGTATCAGCCCCAGCATTTT

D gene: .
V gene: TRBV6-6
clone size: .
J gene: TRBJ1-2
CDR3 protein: CASSLRGGWSTNYGYTF
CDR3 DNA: TGTGCCAGCAGTCTAAGGGGGGGTTGGAGTACTAACTATGGCTACACCTTC

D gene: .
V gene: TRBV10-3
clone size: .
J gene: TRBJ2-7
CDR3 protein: CATGVISYEQYF
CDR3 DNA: TGTGCTACGGGAGTAATCTCCTACGAGCAGTACTTC

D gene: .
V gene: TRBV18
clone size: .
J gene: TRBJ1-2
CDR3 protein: CASSPMTDMGLGYTF
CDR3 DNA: TGTGCCAGCTCACCAATGACCGACATGGGCTTAGGCTACACCTTC

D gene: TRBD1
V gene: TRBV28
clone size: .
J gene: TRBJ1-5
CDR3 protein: CASSLLRRGTGISNQPQHF
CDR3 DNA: TGTGCCAGCAGTTTATTAAGGCGGGGGACAGGGATTAGCAATCAGCCCCAGCATTTT

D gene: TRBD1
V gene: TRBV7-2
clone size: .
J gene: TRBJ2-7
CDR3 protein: CASSPAGQVAYEQYF
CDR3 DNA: TGTGCCAGCAGCCCAGCTGGACAGGTCGCCTACGAGCAGTACTTC

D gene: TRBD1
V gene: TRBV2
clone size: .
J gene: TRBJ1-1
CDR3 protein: CASSIQTGADTEAFF
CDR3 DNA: TGTGCCAGCAGTATACAAACAGGGGCGGACACTGAAGCTTTCTTT

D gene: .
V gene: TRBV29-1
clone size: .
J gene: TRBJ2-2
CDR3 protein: CSVPRLGSNTGELFF
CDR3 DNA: TGCAGCGTTCCGAGACTAGGGAGTAACACCGGGGAGCTGTTTTTT

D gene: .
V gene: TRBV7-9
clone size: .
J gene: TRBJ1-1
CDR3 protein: CASSHPQGEAFF
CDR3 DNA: TGTGCCAGCAGCCACCCGCAGGGTGAAGCTTTCTTT

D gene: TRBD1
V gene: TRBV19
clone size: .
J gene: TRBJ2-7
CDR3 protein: CASSIFSGQEFQYF
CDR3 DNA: TGTGCCAGTAGTATCTTCTCGGGACAGGAGTTTCAGTACTTC

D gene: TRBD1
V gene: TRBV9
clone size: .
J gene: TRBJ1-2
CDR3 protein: CASSPTGGAPFNYGYTF
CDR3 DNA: TGTGCCAGCAGCCCGACAGGGGGCGCCCCTTTTAACTATGGCTACACCTTC

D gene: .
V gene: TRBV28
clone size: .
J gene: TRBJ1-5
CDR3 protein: CASGQNNQPQHF
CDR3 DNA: TGTGCCAGTGGACAGAACAATCAGCCCCAGCATTTT